The 24 T cell receptor beta chains in this list originate from one sample, sequenced in a study of blood T cell repertoires in COVID-19. Repertoires were generated with immunoSEQ multiplex PCR, while TCRdb's copy carries only in-frame clones and drops some. Among around 200,000 clones listed, roughly nine tenths were seen once. The specimen sequenced was PBMCs or T cells enriched from blood (not recorded which). The origin of the receptors is a woman aged 50 to 60 in a cohort exposed to, infected with or recovered from COVID-19 (not recorded which).

This chain uses TRBV27 with TRBJ2-7; TRBD2 aligns across 12 bases. Germline values: CDR1 MNHEY, CDR2 SMNVEV (reference sequence). The junction had 5 bases not matched to a gene; V was cut back by 3 bases and J by 5 bases. This CDR3 has 15 amino acids. The CDR3 here is CASSFRLAGVHEQYF. CDR3 DNA sequence: TGTGCCAGCAGTTTTAGACTAGCGGGGGTCCACGAGCAGTACTTC.

The chain uses TRBV11-3 and TRBJ2-1; TRBD1 aligns across 8 bases. With 3 bases clipped from V and 7 bases from J, the junction kept 2 bases outside the gene matches. This CDR3 is 13 amino acids long. Germline CDR1 SGHNT, CDR2 YENEEA. This CDR3 is CASSFQGANEQFF. The CDR3 DNA follows: TGTGCCAGCAGCTTTCAGGGGGCAAATGAGCAGTTCTTC.

This chain uses TRBV15 with TRBJ1-4; unclear D gene. Germline V gene data show CDR1 as LNHNV and CDR2 as YYDKDF (reference sequence). The CDR3 sequence is 14 residues long. V lost 0 bases, J lost 7 bases, and 9 bases lay in between. The CDR3 here is CATSRDPGAEKLFF. Here the CDR3 DNA reads TGTGCCACCAGCAGAGATCCGGGAGCTGAAAAACTGTTTTTT.

This clone came up once. CDR3 sequence (DNA): TGTGCCAGCCAGACAGGGACAAATCAGCCCCAGCATTTT. Translated, it gives CASQTGTNQPQHF. The chain is built from TRBV6-5 and TRBJ1-5, with 7 bases lining up with TRBD1. Trimming at V came to 8 bases and at J to 4 bases, leaving 5 bases not matched to a gene. This CDR3 has 13 residues. Germline CDR1 and CDR2: MNHEY and SVGAGI.

This rearrangement joins TRBV5-1 to TRBJ1-1, with a tentative D call TRBD1 (5 bases). Germline CDR1 and CDR2: SGHRS and YFSETQ. This CDR3 comprises 13 residues. The germline V and J ends were trimmed by 0 bases and 4 bases, with 7 bases remaining between them. The CDR3 is CASSLEGVTEAFF. The CDR3, as DNA: TGCGCCAGCAGCTTGGAAGGGGTCACTGAAGCTTTCTTT.

This chain connects TRBV9 to TRBJ2-3, with D unresolved. The V end lost 4 bases, the J end lost 6 bases, and 9 bases lay between the germline ends. The V gene's germline CDR1 is SGDLS and CDR2 YYNGEE. This CDR3 comprises 12 residues. The CDR3 DNA reads as TGTGCCAGCAGCCCACACGGGGATACGCAGTATTTT. Translated: CASSPHGDTQYF.

The gene calls are TRBV15 and TRBJ1-2; no clear D. V was trimmed by 1 base and J by 7 bases, leaving 13 bases between them. CDR1 is LNHNV and CDR2 is YYDKDF in the germline V gene (reference sequence). This CDR3 region has 14 residues. Written as DNA, the CDR3 is TGTGCCACCAGCAGAGCAGAGGCGGGGTCTGGCTACACCTTC. It is translated as CATSRAEAGSGYTF.

This clone was found a few times. The chain is built from TRBV4-2 and TRBJ1-6; TRBD1 agrees at 7 bases. The CDR3 contains 16 residues. V lost 5 bases, J lost 5 bases, and 9 bases stayed unmatched. The germline CDR1 and CDR2 sequences are LGHNA and YNFKEQ. CDR3 sequence: CASSGQVGFNNSPLHF. In DNA form, the CDR3 reads TGTGCCAGCAGCGGACAGGTCGGGTTCAATAATTCACCCCTCCACTTT.

In its sample, this clone was seen once. The rearrangement links TRBV28 to TRBJ1-5, with 8 positions matching TRBD1. V lost 3 bases to trimming and J lost 4 bases; unmatched junction nucleotides: 2. The CDR3 covers 14 residues. The germline CDR1 and CDR2 sequences are MDHEN and SYDVKM. The CDR3: CASSFRGQNQPQHF. For the CDR3, the DNA is TGTGCCAGCAGTTTCAGGGGGCAGAATCAGCCCCAGCATTTT.

The chain has TRBV24-1 and TRBJ2-2; 8 positions agree with TRBD1. The CDR3 runs 14 residues. V was clipped by 7 bases and J by 5 bases; unmatched bases: 5. Germline assignment: CDR1 KGHDR and CDR2 SFDVKD. The CDR3 sequence: CATSRTGMTGELFF. The CDR3 region has the DNA TGTGCCACCAGCAGGACAGGGATGACCGGGGAGCTGTTTTTT.

V and J are TRBV10-1 and TRBJ2-4; TRBD1 might be the D (7 bases). Germline V gene lookup returns CDR1 WNHNN and CDR2 SYGVQD (reference sequence). This CDR3 has 14 residues. Trimming took 3 bases from V and 9 from J, leaving 15 bases between them. The CDR3 nucleotides are TGCGCCAGCAGTGAAGAAGCAGGGGGAGGCATTCAGTACTTC. This sequence encodes CASSEEAGGGIQYF.

This chain joins TRBV18 and TRBJ1-5, with D possibly being TRBD1 (5 bases). V shed 2 bases and J shed 4 bases, with 9 bases lying between them. The germline V gene has CDR1 KGHSH and CDR2 LQKENI. The CDR3 contains 14 residues. CDR3 DNA: TGTGCCAGCTCACCAGGTGACAGAAATCAGCCCCAGCATTTT. Its translation: CASSPGDRNQPQHF.

The CDR3 reads CASSDRGIWSDTQYF. CDR3 coding DNA: TGTGCCAGCAGCGACAGGGGAATTTGGTCAGATACGCAGTATTTT. The chain combines TRBV7-2 with TRBJ2-3; TRBD1 aligns across 8 bases. CDR1 and CDR2 (germline): SGHTA, FQGNSA. The CDR3 consists of 15 residues. Losses at the gene ends were 5 bases for V and 4 bases for J; bases not matched to a gene: 8.

This chain joins TRBV4-3 and TRBJ1-5, with TRBD1 matching over 8 bases. There are 12 residues in the CDR3. V lost 3 bases, J lost 11 bases, and 3 bases stayed unmatched. Germline-derived CDR1 and CDR2 are LGHNA and YSLEER. The CDR3, as DNA: TGCGCCAGCAGCCATGGACAGGGAGCCCAGCATTTT. It yields the protein CASSHGQGAQHF.

V gene TRBV6-5 combines with J gene TRBJ2-5, with D possibly matching TRBD1 (6 bases). Trimming stripped 6 bases from V and 1 base from J, with 9 bases between. Germline V CDR1 and CDR2: MNHEY, SVGAGI. This CDR3 has 13 residues. Here the CDR3 DNA reads TGTGCCAGCAGGAGGACAGCCCAAGAGACCCAGTACTTC. Translated, it gives CASRRTAQETQYF.

This clone was detected only once. The chain recombines TRBV3-1 (or the pseudogene TRBV3-2) with TRBJ1-4; TRBD1 matches at 11 bases. Trimming took 11 bases from V and 7 from J; bases not matched to a gene: 3. CDR3 length equals 12 residues. CDR1 and CDR2 from the germline V gene are LGHDT and YNNKEL (reference sequence). CDR3 sequence reads: CAVGTGGEKLFF. The CDR3 nucleotides read TGTGCCGTCGGGACAGGGGGTGAAAAACTGTTTTTT.

The chain links TRBV11-2 to TRBJ2-1, with unresolved D. Trimming removed 4 bases from V and 5 bases from J, with 18 bases in between. The CDR3 contains 16 residues. Per the germline V gene, CDR1 is SGHAT and CDR2 is FQNNGV. CDR3 sequence: CASSWFGATSDNEQFF. CDR3 bases: TGTGCCAGCAGCTGGTTCGGAGCCACCTCGGACAATGAGCAGTTCTTC.

The chain is built from TRBV2 and TRBJ1-3; D possibly corresponds to TRBD1 (5 bases). Germline V gene data show CDR1 as SNHLY and CDR2 as FYNNEI. The CDR3 covers 14 residues. V was shortened by 6 bases and J by 8 bases, with 17 bases between the two germline ends. CDR3 sequence reads: CASSQGEAWDTIYF. CDR3 DNA: TGTGCCAGCAGCCAAGGGGAGGCTTGGGACACCATATATTTT.

A note on this clone: This same CDR3 is encoded by further DNA sequences in the sample. This chain connects TRBV12-3 or TRBV12-4 to TRBJ1-2; maybe TRBD1 (6 bases). This CDR3 is built from 13 residues. Trimming took off 6 bases at V and 1 base at J, with 9 bases between the two ends. CDR3 DNA: TGTGCCAGCAGCCCACAGGGTAACTATGGCTACACCTTC. Its translation: CASSPQGNYGYTF.

The chain links TRBV2 to TRBJ2-7; D is possibly TRBD1 (6 bases). The germline V gene has CDR1 SNHLY and CDR2 FYNNEI. V dropped 6 bases and J dropped 6 bases, with 15 bases sitting between them. This CDR3 has 13 amino acids. The CDR3 coding sequence is TGTGCCAGCAGCGGACAGCCCGACGGCGAGCAGTACTTC. This gives the protein CASSGQPDGEQYF.

The J gene is TRBJ1-3, the V gene TRBV4-2; TRBD1 is a possible D gene (5 bases). Germline values: CDR1 LGHNA, CDR2 YNFKEQ. This CDR3 is built from 15 residues. V was pared by 3 bases and J by 0 bases, with 9 bases between. The CDR3 spells CASSHGQNSGNTIYF. The DNA for the CDR3 is TGTGCCAGCAGCCACGGACAAAACTCTGGAAACACCATATATTTT.

The chain carries TRBV2 and TRBJ2-7, with 7 bases lining up with TRBD2. From germline, CDR1 is SNHLY and CDR2 FYNNEI. V dropped 0 bases and J dropped 4; count of bases not matched to a gene: 6. This CDR3 has 15 amino acids. The CDR3 reads CASSEALGTTYEQYF. CDR3 coding DNA: TGTGCCAGCAGTGAAGCGCTGGGGACTACTTACGAGCAGTACTTC.

The chain joins TRBV24-1 to TRBJ2-1, with TRBD2 matching 7 bases. V lost 4 bases, J lost 8 bases, and 7 bases stayed unmatched. The germline V gene has CDR1 KGHDR and CDR2 SFDVKD. CDR3 length: 14 residues. CDR3 nucleotides: TGTGCCACCAGTGACCCGGGACGGGGGGATGAGCAGTTCTTC. This codes for CATSDPGRGDEQFF.

V and J are TRBV6-5 and TRBJ1-1; a possible D gene is TRBD1 (5 bases). V lost 2 bases and J 3 bases, leaving 7 bases between the germline ends. The CDR3 covers 13 residues. Germline CDR1 reads MNHEY; CDR2 reads SVGAGI. CDR3 in amino acids: CASSYGGDTEAFF. DNA of the CDR3: TGTGCCAGCAGTTACGGGGGGGACACTGAAGCTTTCTTT.